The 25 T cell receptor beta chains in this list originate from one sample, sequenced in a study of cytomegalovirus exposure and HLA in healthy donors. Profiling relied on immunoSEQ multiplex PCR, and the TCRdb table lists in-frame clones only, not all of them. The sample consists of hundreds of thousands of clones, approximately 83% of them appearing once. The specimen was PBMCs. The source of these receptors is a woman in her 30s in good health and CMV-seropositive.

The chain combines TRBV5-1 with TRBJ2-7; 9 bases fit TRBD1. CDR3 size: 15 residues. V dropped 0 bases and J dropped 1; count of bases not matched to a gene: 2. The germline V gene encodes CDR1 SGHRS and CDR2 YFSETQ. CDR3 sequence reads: CASSLDGTGSYEQYF. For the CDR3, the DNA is TGCGCCAGCAGCTTGGATGGGACAGGGTCCTACGAGCAGTACTTC.

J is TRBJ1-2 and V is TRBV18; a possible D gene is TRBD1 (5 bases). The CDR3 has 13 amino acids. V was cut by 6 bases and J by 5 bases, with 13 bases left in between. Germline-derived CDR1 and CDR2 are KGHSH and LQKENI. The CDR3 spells CASSVAGGYGYTF. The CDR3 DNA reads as TGTGCCAGCTCCGTTGCGGGGGGGTATGGCTACACCTTC.

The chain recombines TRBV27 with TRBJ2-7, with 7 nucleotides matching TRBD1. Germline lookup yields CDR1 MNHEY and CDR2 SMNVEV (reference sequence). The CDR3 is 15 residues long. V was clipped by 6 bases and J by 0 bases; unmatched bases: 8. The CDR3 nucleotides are TGTGCCAGCAGGCGAGAGACAGGGAGCTCCTACGAGCAGTACTTC. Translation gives CASRRETGSSYEQYF.

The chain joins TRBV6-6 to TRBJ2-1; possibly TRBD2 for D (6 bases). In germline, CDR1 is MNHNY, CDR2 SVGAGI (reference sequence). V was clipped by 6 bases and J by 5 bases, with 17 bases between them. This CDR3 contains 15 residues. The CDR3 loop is CASSGSGAYDNEQFF. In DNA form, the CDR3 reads TGTGCCAGCAGCGGATCGGGAGCATACGACAATGAGCAGTTCTTC.

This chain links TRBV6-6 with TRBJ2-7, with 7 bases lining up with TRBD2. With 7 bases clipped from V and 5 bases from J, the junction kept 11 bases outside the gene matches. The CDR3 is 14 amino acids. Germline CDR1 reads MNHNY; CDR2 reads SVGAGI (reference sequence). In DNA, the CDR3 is TGTGCCAGCATCTCTAGCGGCAGGGATCACGAGCAGTACTTC. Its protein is CASISSGRDHEQYF.

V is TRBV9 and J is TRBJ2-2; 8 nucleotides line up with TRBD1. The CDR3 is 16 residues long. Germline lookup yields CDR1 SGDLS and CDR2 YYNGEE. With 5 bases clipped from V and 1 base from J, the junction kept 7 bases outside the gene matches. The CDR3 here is CASRPTGAMNTGELFF. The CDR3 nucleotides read TGTGCCAGCAGGCCGACAGGGGCTATGAACACCGGGGAGCTGTTTTTT.

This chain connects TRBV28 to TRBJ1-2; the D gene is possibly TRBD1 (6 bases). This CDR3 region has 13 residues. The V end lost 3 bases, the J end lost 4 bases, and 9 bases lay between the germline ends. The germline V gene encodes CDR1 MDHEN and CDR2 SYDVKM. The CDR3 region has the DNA TGTGCCAGCAGTTTGGACAGACTCTATGGCTACACCTTC. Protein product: CASSLDRLYGYTF.

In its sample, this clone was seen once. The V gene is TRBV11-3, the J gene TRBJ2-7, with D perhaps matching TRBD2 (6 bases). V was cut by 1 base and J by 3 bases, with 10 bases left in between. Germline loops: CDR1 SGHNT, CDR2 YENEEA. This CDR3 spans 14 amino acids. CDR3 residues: CASSLAGSNYEQYF. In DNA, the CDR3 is TGTGCCAGCAGCTTAGCCGGGAGCAACTACGAGCAGTACTTC.

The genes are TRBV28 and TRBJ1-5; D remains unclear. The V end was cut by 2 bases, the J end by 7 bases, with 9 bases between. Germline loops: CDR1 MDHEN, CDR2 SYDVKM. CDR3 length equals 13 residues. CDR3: CASSLGGDQPQHF. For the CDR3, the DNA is TGTGCCAGCAGTTTAGGTGGAGACCAGCCCCAGCATTTT.

CDR3 DNA sequence: TGCGCCAGCACCCTTGGGAGAGTATCTGACTATGGCTACACCTTC. Translation gives CASTLGRVSDYGYTF. The chain links TRBV5-1 to TRBJ1-2; D unclear. Trimming shortened V by 6 bases and J by 3 bases, and 18 bases separated the two germline ends. The germline gives CDR1 SGHRS, CDR2 YFSETQ. The CDR3 is 15 amino acids.

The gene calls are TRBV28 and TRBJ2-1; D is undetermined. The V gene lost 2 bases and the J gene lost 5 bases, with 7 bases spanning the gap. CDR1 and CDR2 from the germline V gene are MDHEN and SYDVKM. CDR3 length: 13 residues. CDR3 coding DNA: TGTGCCAGCAGTTTAGAGGAAGACAATGAGCAGTTCTTC. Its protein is CASSLEEDNEQFF.

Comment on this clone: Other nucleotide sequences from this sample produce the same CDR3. The CDR3 sequence is CASSFRTSGSSYEQYF. The CDR3 bases are TGCGCCAGCAGCTTCCGGACTAGCGGTTCATCCTACGAGCAGTACTTC. The V call is TRBV5-1, the J call TRBJ2-7; 10 bases align to TRBD2. Looked up from germline, CDR1 is SGHRS and CDR2 is YFSETQ. With 2 bases clipped from V and 1 base from J, the junction kept 6 bases outside the gene matches. CDR3 length equals 16 residues.

CDR3 sequence (DNA): TGTGCCAGCAGTTATTACAGGAGTTCCTACAATGAGCAGTTCTTC. It specifies CASSYYRSSYNEQFF. V and J are TRBV6-5 and TRBJ2-1; a possible D gene is TRBD1 (5 bases). The V end was cut by 3 bases, the J end by 1 base, with 10 bases between. CDR3 length: 15 amino acids. CDR1 is MNHEY, CDR2 SVGAGI, per germline.

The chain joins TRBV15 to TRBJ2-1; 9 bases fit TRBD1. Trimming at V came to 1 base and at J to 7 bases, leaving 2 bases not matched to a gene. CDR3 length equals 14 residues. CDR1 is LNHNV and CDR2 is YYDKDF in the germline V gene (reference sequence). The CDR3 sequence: CATSRGDRENEQFF. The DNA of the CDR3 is TGTGCCACCAGCAGAGGGGACAGGGAGAATGAGCAGTTCTTC.

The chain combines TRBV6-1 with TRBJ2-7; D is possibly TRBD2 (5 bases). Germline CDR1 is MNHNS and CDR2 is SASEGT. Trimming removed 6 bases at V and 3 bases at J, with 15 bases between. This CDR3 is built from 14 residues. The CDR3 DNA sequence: TGTGCCAGCAGAGAGACGGGAAGCCACTACGAGCAGTACTTC. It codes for CASRETGSHYEQYF.

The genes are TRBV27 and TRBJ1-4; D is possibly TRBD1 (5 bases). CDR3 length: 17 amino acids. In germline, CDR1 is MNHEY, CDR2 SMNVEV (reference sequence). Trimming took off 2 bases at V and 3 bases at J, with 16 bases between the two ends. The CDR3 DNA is TGTGCCAGCAGTTTACGCTTCGCGGGGCGGGCTAATGAAAAACTGTTTTTT. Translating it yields CASSLRFAGRANEKLFF.

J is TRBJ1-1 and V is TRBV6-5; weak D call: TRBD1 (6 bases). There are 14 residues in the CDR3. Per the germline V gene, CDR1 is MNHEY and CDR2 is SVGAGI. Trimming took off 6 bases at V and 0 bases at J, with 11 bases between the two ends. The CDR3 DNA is TGTGCCAGCAGGACTCAGGGGATGAACACTGAAGCTTTCTTT. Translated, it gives CASRTQGMNTEAFF.

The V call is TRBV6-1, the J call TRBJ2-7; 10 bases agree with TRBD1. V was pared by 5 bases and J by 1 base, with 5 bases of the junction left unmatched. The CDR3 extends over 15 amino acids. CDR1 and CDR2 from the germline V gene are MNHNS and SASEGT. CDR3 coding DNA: TGTGCCAGCAGTCCGACAGGGGGCGCTTCCTACGAGCAGTACTTC. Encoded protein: CASSPTGGASYEQYF.

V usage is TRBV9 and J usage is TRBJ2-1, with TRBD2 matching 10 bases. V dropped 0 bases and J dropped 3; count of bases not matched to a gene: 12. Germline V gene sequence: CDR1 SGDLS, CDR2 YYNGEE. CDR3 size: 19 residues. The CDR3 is CASSVEGRASGRLYNEQFF. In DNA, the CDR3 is TGTGCCAGCAGCGTAGAGGGGAGGGCTAGCGGGAGACTCTACAATGAGCAGTTCTTC.

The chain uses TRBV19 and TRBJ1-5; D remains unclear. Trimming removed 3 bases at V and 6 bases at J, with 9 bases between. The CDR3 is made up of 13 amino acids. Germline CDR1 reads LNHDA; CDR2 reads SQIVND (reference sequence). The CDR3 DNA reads TGTGCCAGTAGTATGTCGTTCTCTCAGCCCCAGCATTTT. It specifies CASSMSFSQPQHF.

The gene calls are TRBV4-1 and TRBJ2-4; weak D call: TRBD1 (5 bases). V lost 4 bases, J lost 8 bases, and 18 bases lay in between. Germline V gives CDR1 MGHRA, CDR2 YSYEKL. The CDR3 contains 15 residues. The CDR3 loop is CASSPTASPWDIQYF. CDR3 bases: TGCGCCAGCAGCCCGACAGCCTCCCCTTGGGACATTCAGTACTTC.

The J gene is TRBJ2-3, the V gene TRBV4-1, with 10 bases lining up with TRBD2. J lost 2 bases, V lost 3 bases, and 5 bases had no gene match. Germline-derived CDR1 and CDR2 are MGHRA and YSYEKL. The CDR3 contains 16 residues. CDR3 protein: CASSQQAGGNTDTQYF. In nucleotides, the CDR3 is TGCGCCAGCAGCCAGCAAGCGGGAGGGAACACAGATACGCAGTATTTT.

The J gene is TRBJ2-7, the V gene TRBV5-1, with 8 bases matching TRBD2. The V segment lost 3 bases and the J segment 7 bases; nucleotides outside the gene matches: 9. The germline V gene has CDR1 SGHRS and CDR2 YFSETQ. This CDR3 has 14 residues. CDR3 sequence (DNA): TGCGCCAGCAGCTCTCCCGGGGGGGGTTTAGAGCAGTACTTC. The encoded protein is CASSSPGGGLEQYF. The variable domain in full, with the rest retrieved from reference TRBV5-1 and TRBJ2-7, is KAGVTQTPRYLIKTRGQQVTLSCSPISGHRSVSWYQQTPGQGLQFLFEYFSETQRNKGNFPGRFSGRQFSNSRSEMNVSTLELGDSALYLCASSSPGGGLEQYFGPGTRLTVT.

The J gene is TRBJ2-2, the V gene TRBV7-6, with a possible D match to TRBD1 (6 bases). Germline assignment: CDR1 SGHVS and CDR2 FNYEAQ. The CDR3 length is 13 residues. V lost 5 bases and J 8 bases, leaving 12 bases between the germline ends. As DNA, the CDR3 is TGTGCCAGCAGCCCGTGGGGGCCTGGGGAGCTGTTTTTT. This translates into CASSPWGPGELFF.

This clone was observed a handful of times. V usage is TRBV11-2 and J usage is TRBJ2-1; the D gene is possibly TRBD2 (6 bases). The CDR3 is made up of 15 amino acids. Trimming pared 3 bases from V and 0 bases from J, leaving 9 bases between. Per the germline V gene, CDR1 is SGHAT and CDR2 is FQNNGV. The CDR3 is CASSFYGSSYNEQFF. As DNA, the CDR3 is TGTGCCAGCAGCTTTTACGGGAGCTCCTACAATGAGCAGTTCTTC.